The 15 T cell receptor beta chains presented below share a single source sample, sequenced in a study of blood T cells in healthy people across ages. With a J-beta primer mix and a sample-barcoded 5' primer, a second PCR ran about 7 to 11 cycles. TCRdb processed the 5' RACE reads anew with MiXCR; each CDR3 protein has one entry. The table has 550,000 to 750,000 distinct CDR3 sequences, around 21% seen once. Source material: blood. Receptor source: a man between 65 and 85 years old in good health.

The table lists this clonotype with a few counts. This chain connects TRBV7-2 to TRBJ2-7, with 9 bases that match TRBD2. The CDR3 sequence is 16 residues long. From germline, CDR1 is SGHTA and CDR2 FQGNSA. With V trimmed by 5 bases and J by 3 bases, 11 bases remained unmatched. This chain's CDR3 is CASSPRVAGVRYEQYF. Written as DNA, the CDR3 is TGTGCCAGCAGCCCTAGGGTAGCGGGAGTTCGCTACGAGCAGTACTTC. Filled out from reference TRBV7-2 and TRBJ2-7, the complete variable domain reads GAGVSQSPSNKVTEKGKDVELRCDPISGHTALYWYRQSLGQGLEFLIYFQGNSAPDKSGLPSDRFSAERTGGSVSTLTIQRTQQEDSAVYLCASSPRVAGVRYEQYFGPGTRLTVT.

The V call is TRBV27, the J call TRBJ1-1; D not resolved. Germline CDR1 reads MNHEY; CDR2 reads SMNVEV (reference sequence). The CDR3 is 14 amino acids. V was trimmed by 6 bases and J by 4 bases, leaving 15 bases between them. This chain's CDR3 is CASRKAEVSTEAFF. The CDR3 nucleotides read TGTGCCAGCAGAAAGGCAGAGGTCAGCACTGAAGCTTTCTTT.

Here the CDR3 DNA reads TGCAGTGCTAGAGATCAGTGGGGCACAGATACGCAGTATTTT. Its translation: CSARDQWGTDTQYF. J is TRBJ2-3 and V is TRBV20-1; the D is unclear. Germline CDR1 reads DFQATT; CDR2 reads SNEGSKA (reference sequence). CDR3 length equals 14 residues. Trimming shortened V by 0 bases and J by 1 base, and 8 bases separated the two germline ends.

This clonotype appeared a few times. The rearrangement links TRBV5-1 to TRBJ2-1, with D uncertain. Trimming took off 0 bases at V and 5 bases at J, with 6 bases between the two ends. The CDR3 loop spans 13 amino acids. CDR1 is SGHRS, CDR2 YFSETQ, per germline. As DNA, the CDR3 is TGCGCCAGCAGCTTGGAGGGAAACAATGAGCAGTTCTTC. This codes for CASSLEGNNEQFF.

This clonotype was counted a few times. This chain joins TRBV19 and TRBJ2-7; D remains ambiguous. Germline lookup yields CDR1 LNHDA and CDR2 SQIVND (reference sequence). V shed 6 bases and J shed 1 base, with 13 bases lying between them. The CDR3 has 14 residues. The CDR3 nucleotides read TGTGCCAGTAGGCGGCTAGACGGATCCTACGAGCAGTACTTC. This translates into CASRRLDGSYEQYF.

CDR3 amino acids: CASGPGPIYGYTF. CDR3 nucleotides: TGTGCCAGCGGCCCGGGACCGATATATGGCTACACCTTC. The chain employs TRBV7-2 and TRBJ1-2; D possibly corresponds to TRBD1 (5 bases). Trimming shortened V by 8 bases and J by 5 bases, and 15 bases separated the two germline ends. The CDR3 is made up of 13 amino acids. Germline V gene sequence: CDR1 SGHTA, CDR2 FQGNSA.

This clonotype was recorded a few times. The chain is built from TRBV2 and TRBJ2-3; 7 bases line up with TRBD1. Germline V gene lookup returns CDR1 SNHLY and CDR2 FYNNEI. J lost 1 base, V lost 4 bases, and 2 bases had no gene match. This CDR3 has 14 amino acids. The CDR3 here is CASSATGGTDTQYF. DNA for the CDR3: TGTGCCAGCAGTGCTACAGGGGGCACAGATACGCAGTATTTT.

This clonotype was picked up a small number of times. CDR3 region: CASSRQFLSGSSYNEQFF. DNA for the CDR3: TGTGCCAGCAGCCGCCAATTTCTCAGCGGGAGCTCCTACAATGAGCAGTTCTTC. This rearrangement joins TRBV7-9 to TRBJ2-1, with TRBD2 matching over 8 bases. The junction had 12 bases not matched to a gene; V was cut back by 5 bases and J by 0 bases. The CDR3 sequence is 18 residues long. Germline V CDR1 and CDR2: SEHNR, FQNEAQ (reference sequence).

There are many counts of this clonotype. The V and J genes are TRBV5-1 and TRBJ2-7; D is perhaps TRBD1 (5 bases). The CDR3 consists of 13 residues. Trimming took 2 bases from V and 1 from J, leaving 7 bases between them. Per germline, CDR1 SGHRS and CDR2 YFSETQ. The CDR3 DNA sequence: TGCGCCAGCAGCTTAACAGGATCCTACGAGCAGTACTTC. This translates into CASSLTGSYEQYF.

This chain joins TRBV28 and TRBJ2-7; 9 bases align to TRBD1. CDR3 length equals 15 residues. V shed 5 bases, J shed 5 bases, and the junction held 10 bases outside the gene matches. Germline CDR1 MDHEN, CDR2 SYDVKM. Written as DNA, the CDR3 is TGTGCCAGCAGTCCATCCGGGACAGGGAGGCACGAGCAGTACTTC. This sequence encodes CASSPSGTGRHEQYF.

In its sample, this clonotype was seen many times. The chain carries TRBV12-3 or TRBV12-4 and TRBJ2-5; TRBD2 matches 7 bases. The V segment lost 3 bases and the J segment 6 bases; nucleotides outside the gene matches: 10. The CDR3 has 15 amino acids. The CDR3: CASSLRMAGVQTQYF. Here the CDR3 DNA reads TGTGCCAGCAGTTTGAGGATGGCGGGAGTGCAGACCCAGTACTTC.

The rearrangement joins TRBV2 to TRBJ2-5, with a tentative D call TRBD2 (5 bases). Germline assignment: CDR1 SNHLY and CDR2 FYNNEI. V was clipped by 5 bases and J by 3 bases, with 13 bases between them. The CDR3 runs 14 residues. CDR3 bases: TGTGCCAGCAGTTCGCTCCGGGAAGAAGAGACCCAGTACTTC. This gives the protein CASSSLREEETQYF. Full variable domain (rest looked up from reference TRBV2 and TRBJ2-5): EPEVTQTPSHQVTQMGQEVILRCVPISNHLYFYWYRQILGQKVEFLVSFYNNEISEKSEIFDDQFSVERPDGSNFTLKIRSTKLEDSAMYFCASSSLREEETQYFGPGTRLLVL.

The gene calls are TRBV20-1 and TRBJ2-2, with D unclear. With 2 bases removed from V and 6 bases from J, the gap between germline ends came to 10 bases. CDR3 length: 13 amino acids. CDR1 DFQATT and CDR2 SNEGSKA come from the germline V gene (reference sequence). CDR3 DNA: TGCAGTGCTAGATCCATAACACCCGGGGAGCTGTTTTTT. Translated: CSARSITPGELFF.

This clonotype has just a few counts. V and J are TRBV28 and TRBJ1-3; TRBD1 might be the D (6 bases). V dropped 6 bases and J dropped 3 bases, with 15 bases sitting between them. This CDR3 is built from 15 residues. Germline CDR1 and CDR2: MDHEN and SYDVKM. CDR3 DNA: TGTGCCAGCAGCACCACAGGGCTCGGTGGAAACACCATATATTTT. Amino acid sequence: CASSTTGLGGNTIYF. Based on the CDR3 plus reference TRBV28 and TRBJ1-3, the full variable domain is DVKVTQSSRYLVKRTGEKVFLECVQDMDHENMFWYRQDPGLGLRLIYFSYDVKMKEKGDIPEGYSVSREKKERFSLILESASTNQTSMYLCASSTTGLGGNTIYFGEGSWLTVV.

The rearrangement uses TRBV27 and TRBJ2-1, with TRBD2 matching over 8 bases. Trimming removed 5 bases from V and 6 bases from J; junction bases left unmatched: 9. Germline V gene sequence: CDR1 MNHEY, CDR2 SMNVEV (reference sequence). CDR3 size: 15 residues. The CDR3 nucleotides are TGTGCCAGCAGTGACAGCGGGAGACCTCCCAATGAGCAGTTCTTC. Translation gives CASSDSGRPPNEQFF.